The next 30 T cell receptor beta chains were all read from a single sample in a study of technical replicates of blood from several donors. The assay was immunoSEQ multiplex PCR, and TCRdb's table has in-frame clones only and misses some. The sample lists approximately 79,000 clones; over 90% were seen once. Material: T cells isolated from PBMCs. The receptors stem from a human donor in good health.

This sequence joins TRBV11-3 and TRBJ1-2; 7 nucleotides agree with TRBD1. The CDR3 contains 16 residues. Germline loops: CDR1 SGHNT, CDR2 YENEEA. V gave up 2 bases and J gave up 0 bases; unmatched junction bases: 6. In nucleotides, the CDR3 is TGTGCCAGCAGCTTACAGGGGGATTGGGCTAACTATGGCTACACCTTC. Translating gives CASSLQGDWANYGYTF.

The gene calls are TRBV7-9 and TRBJ1-1, with a possible D match to TRBD1 (6 bases). V shed 2 bases and J shed 0 bases, with 10 bases lying between them. The CDR3 spans 15 residues. CDR1 is SEHNR, CDR2 FQNEAQ, per germline (reference sequence). The CDR3 nucleotides are TGTGCCAGCAGCTTATCTGGGGGCATGAACACTGAAGCTTTCTTT. This encodes CASSLSGGMNTEAFF.

The chain joins TRBV6-4 to TRBJ2-3; TRBD2 agrees at 10 bases. The J segment lost 0 bases and the V segment lost 6 bases, leaving 3 bases of the junction unmatched. Per germline, CDR1 MRHNA and CDR2 SNTAGT. This CDR3 spans 15 amino acids. This CDR3 reads CASSELAGSTDTQYF. In DNA, the CDR3 is TGTGCCAGCAGCGAACTAGCGGGAAGCACAGATACGCAGTATTTT.

The genes are TRBV6-5 and TRBJ1-1, with TRBD1 identical over 7 bases. This CDR3 comprises 13 residues. Germline V gene sequence: CDR1 MNHEY, CDR2 SVGAGI. Losses at the gene ends were 5 bases for V and 7 bases for J; bases not matched to a gene: 7. For the CDR3, the DNA is TGTGCCAGCAGTAGAGGGGGCGGGGATGAAGCTTTCTTT. This encodes CASSRGGGDEAFF.

The chain uses TRBV2 and TRBJ2-7; weak D call: TRBD2 (5 bases). V shed 3 bases and J shed 1 base, with 13 bases lying between them. CDR3 size: 15 residues. Germline V gene data show CDR1 as SNHLY and CDR2 as FYNNEI. The CDR3 protein is CASSDTGWRSYEQYF. The CDR3 coding sequence is TGTGCCAGCAGTGACACGGGGTGGCGGTCCTACGAGCAGTACTTC.

The chain carries TRBV13 and TRBJ2-2; TRBD2 matches 12 bases. V was clipped by 0 bases and J by 9 bases; unmatched bases: 5. Looked up from germline, CDR1 is PRHDT and CDR2 is FYEKMQ (reference sequence). The CDR3 is 16 amino acids. CDR3 sequence: CASSLGLAGGGRELFF. CDR3 coding DNA: TGTGCCAGCAGCTTAGGACTAGCGGGAGGTGGAAGGGAGCTGTTTTTT.

This sequence joins TRBV30 and TRBJ2-2; D unclear. The germline gives CDR1 GTSNPN, CDR2 SVGIG (reference sequence). The CDR3 runs 12 residues. Trimming cost V 4 bases and J 6 bases, with 9 bases left between them. The CDR3 is CAWKSRPGELFF. In DNA, the CDR3 is TGTGCCTGGAAGTCTAGACCCGGGGAGCTGTTTTTT.

This clone was seen once. This chain connects TRBV30 to TRBJ2-3; TRBD2 matches at 9 bases. Germline V lookup: CDR1 GTSNPN, CDR2 SVGIG (reference sequence). V gave up 5 bases and J gave up 3 bases; unmatched junction bases: 9. The CDR3 sequence is 15 residues long. The chain's CDR3 is CAWGEVSGRTDTQYF. In DNA form, the CDR3 reads TGTGCCTGGGGTGAAGTGAGCGGGAGGACAGATACGCAGTATTTT.

V gene TRBV28 combines with J gene TRBJ2-5; TRBD1 agrees at 9 bases. With V trimmed by 0 bases and J by 5 bases, 7 bases remained unmatched. Germline CDR1 reads MDHEN; CDR2 reads SYDVKM. This CDR3 has 16 amino acids. The CDR3 DNA sequence: TGTGCCAGCAGTTTATGGAGGACAGGGGATCGGGAGACCCAGTACTTC. Translated, it gives CASSLWRTGDRETQYF.

The chain recombines TRBV4-1 with TRBJ2-3; 11 bases are shared with TRBD2. V shed 5 bases and J 2 bases; nucleotides not matched to a gene: 12. Germline CDR1 reads MGHRA; CDR2 reads YSYEKL. The CDR3 is made up of 18 amino acids. The CDR3 DNA follows: TGCGCCAGCAGCATCCGGTCTAGCGGGAGGTTTCCCACAGATACGCAGTATTTT. This sequence encodes CASSIRSSGRFPTDTQYF.

The chain carries TRBV7-2 and TRBJ2-7; 8 nucleotides line up with TRBD2. The CDR3 runs to 15 residues. The J segment lost 5 bases and the V segment lost 5 bases, leaving 11 bases of the junction unmatched. Germline V gives CDR1 SGHTA, CDR2 FQGNSA. CDR3 region: CASSPSGGRSHEQYF. The CDR3 DNA follows: TGTGCCAGCAGCCCCTCAGGCGGGAGGTCACACGAGCAGTACTTC.

In DNA form, the CDR3 reads TGTGCCAGCAGCTCCTCACTAGACGGTGAGCAGTTCTTC. Protein product: CASSSSLDGEQFF. This chain connects TRBV5-6 to TRBJ2-1; tentative D call: TRBD2 (5 bases). The V end was cut by 3 bases, the J end by 9 bases, with 13 bases between. Germline V gene lookup returns CDR1 SGHDT and CDR2 YYEEEE. This CDR3 region has 13 residues.

The chain uses TRBV5-6 and TRBJ2-5, with 13 nucleotides matching TRBD2. Losses at the gene ends were 3 bases for V and 1 base for J; bases not matched to a gene: 6. From germline, CDR1 is SGHDT and CDR2 YYEEEE. The CDR3 spans 17 residues. Here the CDR3 reads CASSWRLAGGFQETQYF. CDR3 DNA sequence: TGTGCCAGCAGCTGGAGACTAGCGGGAGGCTTCCAAGAGACCCAGTACTTC.

The chain couples TRBV30 to TRBJ1-2; D is possibly TRBD1 (5 bases). CDR1 is GTSNPN and CDR2 is SVGIG in the germline V gene (reference sequence). CDR3 length: 12 amino acids. Trimming left V 6 bases short and J 4 bases short, with 12 bases between. The CDR3 sequence: CACPPTAYGYTF. The DNA of the CDR3 is TGTGCCTGTCCGCCGACAGCCTATGGCTACACCTTC.

The genes are TRBV5-1 and TRBJ2-5; 12 bases are a match to TRBD2. Germline loops: CDR1 SGHRS, CDR2 YFSETQ. V shed 4 bases, J shed 0 bases, and the junction held 7 bases outside the gene matches. CDR3 length equals 17 residues. The CDR3 sequence: CASSPGTSGFYQETQYF. In nucleotides, the CDR3 is TGCGCCAGCAGCCCCGGGACTAGCGGGTTTTACCAAGAGACCCAGTACTTC.

The chain links TRBV2 to TRBJ2-1; 9 bases match TRBD2. This CDR3 region has 15 residues. V lost 7 bases, J lost 8 bases, and 12 bases stayed unmatched. Germline CDR1 reads SNHLY; CDR2 reads FYNNEI. The CDR3 nucleotides are TGTGCCAGCATATTGAGTAGCGGGGGCGGTGATGAGCAGTTCTTC. Translated, it gives CASILSSGGGDEQFF.

The V gene is TRBV7-9, the J gene TRBJ1-2; 11 nucleotides align to TRBD1. Germline CDR1 reads SEHNR; CDR2 reads FQNEAQ (reference sequence). The CDR3 contains 14 residues. V lost 5 bases, J lost 6 bases, and 5 bases stayed unmatched. The CDR3 DNA follows: TGTGCCAGCAGCCCCCGGGACAGGGGGAATGGCTACACCTTC. This encodes CASSPRDRGNGYTF.

The chain combines TRBV5-1 with TRBJ1-3, with a weak D call TRBD1 (6 bases). Germline V CDR1 and CDR2: SGHRS, YFSETQ. This CDR3 has 14 amino acids. V was trimmed by 1 base and J by 4 bases, leaving 9 bases between them. As DNA, the CDR3 is TGCGCCAGCAGCTTGACAGGGCGCGGAAACACCATATATTTT. It is translated as CASSLTGRGNTIYF. Full variable domain (remainder filled in from reference TRBV5-1 and TRBJ1-3): KAGVTQTPRYLIKTRGQQVTLSCSPISGHRSVSWYQQTPGQGLQFLFEYFSETQRNKGNFPGRFSGRQFSNSRSEMNVSTLELGDSALYLCASSLTGRGNTIYFGEGSWLTVV.

The V gene is TRBV11-3, the J gene TRBJ2-7; TRBD2 matches at 14 bases. The CDR3 consists of 14 residues. CDR1 is SGHNT and CDR2 is YENEEA in the germline V gene. Trimming removed 6 bases from V and 9 bases from J; junction bases left unmatched: 7. CDR3 sequence reads: CASRTGTSGSGQYF. CDR3 sequence (DNA): TGTGCCAGCAGAACCGGGACTAGCGGGAGCGGGCAGTACTTC.

The CDR3 loop is CASNPGQRTDTQYF. Written as DNA, the CDR3 is TGCGCCAGCAATCCGGGACAGCGCACAGATACGCAGTATTTT. V and J are TRBV10-1 and TRBJ2-3; 7 positions match TRBD1. This CDR3 has 14 residues. Per germline, CDR1 WNHNN and CDR2 SYGVQD (reference sequence). The V gene end was trimmed by 7 bases and the J gene end by 1 base; junction bases not matched to a gene: 5.

The chain couples TRBV25-1 to TRBJ1-1; TRBD1 matches at 10 bases. Germline V lookup: CDR1 MGHDK, CDR2 SYGVNS. The CDR3 loop spans 16 amino acids. The ends lost 4 bases at V and 6 bases at J; junction bases unmatched: 11. The CDR3 loop reads CASSGDRGALMAEAFF. CDR3 DNA: TGTGCCAGCAGTGGGGACAGGGGTGCGTTGATGGCTGAAGCTTTCTTT.

This clone has a single count. Germline is not matched at one junction end, which may reflect a read error. The rearrangement joins TRBV5-1 to TRBJ1-2, with D maybe TRBD1 (5 bases). Germline CDR1 is SGHRS and CDR2 is YFSETQ. The CDR3 contains 14 residues. CDR3 protein: CASTEQRGGYGFTF. The CDR3 DNA follows: TGCGCCAGCACTGAACAAAGGGGAGGCTATGGCTTCACCTTC.

This chain connects TRBV19 to TRBJ1-1; D is unclear. This CDR3 is built from 16 residues. V was shortened by 1 base and J by 1 base, with 13 bases between the two germline ends. Germline CDR1 and CDR2: LNHDA and SQIVND (reference sequence). CDR3 sequence reads: CASSIGVSRANTEAFF. CDR3 nucleotides: TGTGCCAGTAGTATAGGAGTATCCCGAGCGAACACTGAAGCTTTCTTT.

This chain uses TRBV29-1 with TRBJ2-3; TRBD1 might be the D (5 bases). Germline CDR1 reads SQVTM; CDR2 reads ANQGSEA. V dropped 0 bases and J dropped 0 bases, with 10 bases sitting between them. The CDR3 has 15 amino acids. CDR3 in DNA: TGCAGCGTTGAAGATACAGGAGCTAGCACAGATACGCAGTATTTT. Its translation is CSVEDTGASTDTQYF.

The chain has TRBV7-2 and TRBJ2-2; D possibly corresponds to TRBD2 (6 bases). CDR3 size: 14 residues. The V gene's germline CDR1 is SGHTA and CDR2 FQGNSA. V dropped 5 bases and J dropped 6 bases, with 13 bases sitting between them. The CDR3 nucleotides are TGTGCCAGCAGCCCCCTCCCGGGAGCCGGGGAGCTGTTTTTT. Protein: CASSPLPGAGELFF. The complete variable domain, with remaining parts taken from reference TRBV7-2 and TRBJ2-2, reads GAGVSQSPSNKVTEKGKDVELRCDPISGHTALYWYRQSLGQGLEFLIYFQGNSAPDKSGLPSDRFSAERTGGSVSTLTIQRTQQEDSAVYLCASSPLPGAGELFFGEGSRLTVL.

This clone was picked up a small number of times. The chain combines TRBV7-9 with TRBJ1-2; 8 bases fit TRBD1. The CDR3 consists of 13 residues. J was trimmed by 4 bases and V by 8 bases; bases with no gene match: 6. Germline CDR1 is SEHNR and CDR2 is FQNEAQ (reference sequence). CDR3 bases: TGTGCCAGCGCACGACAGGGGATCTATGGCTACACCTTC. The encoded protein is CASARQGIYGYTF. Drawing the rest from reference TRBV7-9 and TRBJ1-2, the complete variable domain is DTGVSQNPRHKITKRGQNVTFRCDPISEHNRLYWYRQTLGQGPEFLTYFQNEAQLEKSRLLSDRFSAERPKGSFSTLEIQRTEQGDSAMYLCASARQGIYGYTFGSGTRLTVV.

The chain carries TRBV28 and TRBJ2-2; 9 positions agree with TRBD2. Germline V gene data show CDR1 as MDHEN and CDR2 as SYDVKM. With 10 bases clipped from V and 6 bases from J, the junction kept 6 bases outside the gene matches. This CDR3 region has 13 residues. As DNA, the CDR3 is TGTGCCACCTCTTTAGCGGGGGCCGGGGAGCTGTTTTTT. Its protein product is CATSLAGAGELFF.

V is TRBV19 and J is TRBJ2-7; D gene unclear. Germline V gene sequence: CDR1 LNHDA, CDR2 SQIVND (reference sequence). V was pared by 3 bases and J by 1 base, with 7 bases between. The CDR3 has 13 amino acids. For the CDR3, the DNA is TGTGCCAGTAGTATTTATTTTTCCTACGAGCAGTACTTC. This sequence encodes CASSIYFSYEQYF.

V usage is TRBV19 and J usage is TRBJ2-7; 8 nucleotides agree with TRBD1. Germline V gene sequence: CDR1 LNHDA, CDR2 SQIVND (reference sequence). The trim removed 2 bases at V and 5 bases at J, leaving 5 bases unmatched. This CDR3 contains 14 residues. This CDR3 is CASSIIGQGDEQYF. CDR3 DNA sequence: TGTGCCAGTAGTATAATCGGACAGGGTGACGAGCAGTACTTC.

This chain joins TRBV25-1 and TRBJ2-5, with TRBD1 matching 7 bases. Looked up from germline, CDR1 is MGHDK and CDR2 is SYGVNS. Trimming removed 8 bases from V and 5 bases from J; junction bases left unmatched: 11. The CDR3 is 14 amino acids. The CDR3 sequence is CASGPGQGVETQYF. CDR3 DNA: TGTGCCAGCGGGCCGGGCCAGGGGGTCGAGACCCAGTACTTC.